Below, 27 T cell receptor beta chains from the same sample are listed, as sequenced in a study of T-cell reconstitution after alpha-beta-depleted transplantation in children. Unique molecular identifiers were built into the TCRbeta library. MiXCR, applied by TCRdb to the PCR reads, yields one record per CDR3 protein. The table lists approximately 290,000 distinct CDR3 sequences, roughly 10% of them singletons. Sequenced here: peripheral blood, sampled 180 days after TCRalphabeta/CD19-depleted stem cell transplant. The origin of the receptors is a male patient aged 2-15 years who had a stem cell transplant for chronic granulomatous disease, so the T cells may come from the graft donor.

This clonotype was seen ten or more times. The V and J genes are TRBV28 and TRBJ2-7; D possibly matches TRBD1 or TRBD2 (5 bases each). Germline loops: CDR1 MDHEN, CDR2 SYDVKM. This CDR3 contains 15 residues. V shed 5 bases and J shed 2 bases, with 16 bases lying between them. The CDR3 is CASSPGLFAAYEQYF. CDR3 nucleotides: TGTGCCAGCAGTCCGGGGCTATTTGCCGCCTACGAGCAGTACTTC.

This clonotype was detected a few times. The J gene is TRBJ2-2, the V gene TRBV12-3 or TRBV12-4; 8 bases agree with TRBD2. There are 14 residues in the CDR3. V was clipped by 6 bases and J by 6 bases; unmatched bases: 6. DNA for the CDR3: TGTGCCAGCAGCCGGACTAGCTCCTCCGGGGAGCTGTTTTTT. This encodes CASSRTSSSGELFF.

On this clonotype: Being one base from a much bigger clone, this may be a read error. The chain couples TRBV20-1 to TRBJ2-5, with a tentative D call TRBD1 (5 bases). This CDR3 is 13 amino acids long. The V gene lost 6 bases and the J gene lost 5 bases, with 16 bases spanning the gap. Germline CDR1 DFQATT, CDR2 SNEGSKA (reference sequence). The CDR3 reads CSAEIGADETQYF. CDR3 DNA sequence: TGCAGTGCAGAGATTGGGGCGGATGAGACCCAGTACTTC.

This clonotype showed up many times. This rearrangement joins TRBV5-1 to TRBJ2-1, with 8 bases fitting TRBD1. Germline V gene sequence: CDR1 SGHRS, CDR2 YFSETQ. The CDR3 consists of 17 residues. Trimming took 4 bases from V and 0 from J; bases not matched to a gene: 9. DNA for the CDR3: TGCGCCAGCAGCAACTCCTGGACAGGGAGCTCCTACAATGAGCAGTTCTTC. Its translation: CASSNSWTGSSYNEQFF. Looking up the rest from reference TRBV5-1 and TRBJ2-1 gives the full variable domain: KAGVTQTPRYLIKTRGQQVTLSCSPISGHRSVSWYQQTPGQGLQFLFEYFSETQRNKGNFPGRFSGRQFSNSRSEMNVSTLELGDSALYLCASSNSWTGSSYNEQFFGPGTRLTVL.

This clonotype was seen ten or more times. The genes are TRBV28 and TRBJ2-5, with 8 nucleotides matching TRBD2. The V gene end was trimmed by 4 bases and the J gene end by 4 bases; junction bases not matched to a gene: 14. This CDR3 spans 17 amino acids. Germline loops: CDR1 MDHEN, CDR2 SYDVKM. The CDR3 coding sequence is TGTGCCAGCAGTTCCCAGGCCGGGAGGGCCGCCCGAGAGACCCAGTACTTC. It codes for CASSSQAGRAARETQYF.

The sample holds a few counts of this clonotype. The V call is TRBV19, the J call TRBJ1-1; maybe TRBD1 (6 bases). CDR3 length: 15 residues. Looked up from germline, CDR1 is LNHDA and CDR2 is SQIVND (reference sequence). V lost 2 bases, J lost 3 bases, and 13 bases lay in between. CDR3: CASSIMAQGHTEAFF. The CDR3 nucleotides read TGTGCCAGTAGTATAATGGCACAGGGCCACACTGAAGCTTTCTTT. The full variable domain, completed using reference TRBV19 and TRBJ1-1, is DGGITQSPKYLFRKEGQNVTLSCEQNLNHDAMYWYRQDPGQGLRLIYYSQIVNDFQKGDIAEGYSVSREKKESFPLTVTSAQKNPTAFYLCASSIMAQGHTEAFFGQGTRLTVV.

The sample holds many counts of this clonotype. This chain joins TRBV27 and TRBJ2-5, with D unclear. CDR3 length: 14 amino acids. Trimming stripped 4 bases from V and 2 bases from J, with 11 bases between. CDR1 and CDR2 (germline): MNHEY, SMNVEV (reference sequence). This CDR3 is CASSSRIEQETQYF. The DNA for the CDR3 is TGTGCCAGCAGTTCCCGAATCGAACAAGAGACCCAGTACTTC.

The V and J genes are TRBV3-1 and TRBJ1-1, with TRBD1 identical over 7 bases. The germline V gene encodes CDR1 LGHDT and CDR2 YNNKEL (reference sequence). V lost 10 bases and J lost 2; bases outside the gene matches: 7. The CDR3 is 13 residues long. CDR3 bases: TGTGCCATCAGGGGGAGGATAAACACTGAAGCTTTCTTT. This translates into CAIRGRINTEAFF.

In this sample, this clonotype turned up many times. This chain links TRBV7-3 with TRBJ2-2; D ambiguous. The V end lost 6 bases, the J end lost 1 base, and 12 bases lay between the germline ends. Per germline, CDR1 SGHTA and CDR2 FQGTGA. This CDR3 has 15 amino acids. The CDR3 spells CASRSQLGNTGELFF. DNA of the CDR3: TGTGCCAGCAGGTCCCAGCTGGGGAACACCGGGGAGCTGTTTTTT.

This clonotype was recorded at least ten times. This chain links TRBV7-2 with TRBJ2-3, with 8 bases identical to TRBD1. Trimming took 5 bases from V and 3 from J; bases not matched to a gene: 10. Per the germline V gene, CDR1 is SGHTA and CDR2 is FQGNSA. This CDR3 comprises 16 residues. The DNA of the CDR3 is TGTGCCAGCAGCCCGAGGACAGGGTTGAGAACAGATACGCAGTATTTT. This gives the protein CASSPRTGLRTDTQYF. The whole variable domain, remainder taken from reference TRBV7-2 and TRBJ2-3, is GAGVSQSPSNKVTEKGKDVELRCDPISGHTALYWYRQSLGQGLEFLIYFQGNSAPDKSGLPSDRFSAERTGGSVSTLTIQRTQQEDSAVYLCASSPRTGLRTDTQYFGPGTRLTVL.

This clonotype was seen many times. This rearrangement joins TRBV12-3 or TRBV12-4 to TRBJ2-5; the D gene is possibly TRBD1 (5 bases). V lost 6 bases and J lost 4, with 6 bases in between. This CDR3 is built from 11 residues. The CDR3, as DNA: TGTGCCAGCAGAAGGGGAGAGACCCAGTACTTC. The encoded protein is CASRRGETQYF.

This clonotype was recorded many times. The chain uses TRBV9 and TRBJ2-5; 7 nucleotides agree with TRBD2. This CDR3 contains 17 residues. Germline values: CDR1 SGDLS, CDR2 YYNGEE. Trimming removed 0 bases from V and 4 bases from J; junction bases left unmatched: 12. CDR3 nucleotide sequence: TGTGCCAGCAGCGTAGTTCAGACTAAGCGGGGAGGAGAGACCCAGTACTTC. This translates into CASSVVQTKRGGETQYF. Full variable domain (missing parts from reference TRBV9 and TRBJ2-5): DSGVTQTPKHLITATGQRVTLRCSPRSGDLSVYWYQQSLDQGLQFLIQYYNGEERAKGNILERFSAQQFPDLHSELNLSSLELGDSALYFCASSVVQTKRGGETQYFGPGTRLLVL.

In its sample, this clonotype was seen many times. V gene TRBV20-1 combines with J gene TRBJ2-7, with 13 bases fitting TRBD2. CDR1 and CDR2 from the germline V gene are DFQATT and SNEGSKA (reference sequence). The CDR3 loop spans 13 amino acids. The CDR3 bases are TGCGGCCCCCACGGACTAGCGGGAGTCGAGCAGTACTTC. Translating gives CGPHGLAGVEQYF.

This clonotype was detected many times. The V call is TRBV12-3 or TRBV12-4, the J call TRBJ2-7; D is undetermined. This CDR3 region has 13 residues. V lost 2 bases and J 2 bases, leaving 7 bases between the germline ends. CDR3 DNA: TGTGCCAGCAGTTTAACCATAACCTACGAGCAGTACTTC. Encoded protein: CASSLTITYEQYF.

The sample holds many counts of this clonotype. The chain has TRBV9 and TRBJ1-5; tentatively, D is TRBD1 (6 bases). This CDR3 region has 14 residues. Trimming left V 0 bases short and J 3 bases short, with 7 bases between. Germline CDR1 and CDR2: SGDLS and YYNGEE. The CDR3, as DNA: TGTGCCAGCAGCGTAGGGGACATCAATCAGCCCCAGCATTTT. It encodes CASSVGDINQPQHF.

This clonotype was seen at least ten times. The chain employs TRBV7-9 and TRBJ2-3; D is possibly TRBD2 (6 bases). The germline CDR1 and CDR2 sequences are SEHNR and FQNEAQ (reference sequence). The ends were cut back, 5 bases at V and 3 bases at J, with 18 bases in the middle. The CDR3 length is 16 residues. Written as DNA, the CDR3 is TGTGCCAGCAGCCGGGCGGAGGGAGGAGTGACAGATACGCAGTATTTT. This gives the protein CASSRAEGGVTDTQYF.

This clonotype was detected many times. The rearrangement links TRBV5-5 to TRBJ2-5; 7 bases agree with TRBD1. The CDR3 length is 16 residues. Germline lookup yields CDR1 SGHKS and CDR2 YYEKEE (reference sequence). With 5 bases clipped from V and 1 base from J, the junction kept 11 bases outside the gene matches. The CDR3 protein is CASSRPSGGVQETQYF. CDR3 nucleotides: TGTGCCAGCAGTCGGCCCTCAGGGGGAGTCCAAGAGACCCAGTACTTC.

This clonotype was found many times. This chain links TRBV10-3 with TRBJ2-1, with 8 bases that match TRBD2. The CDR3 is 19 residues long. The J segment lost 3 bases and the V segment lost 6 bases, leaving 19 bases of the junction unmatched. Germline CDR1 ENHRY, CDR2 SYGVKD. CDR3 bases: TGTGCCATCAGCGCGCCCGGGGGTAGCGGGGCCCTTAACTACAATGAGCAGTTCTTC. Translated: CAISAPGGSGALNYNEQFF.

This clonotype was seen ten or more times. The CDR3 DNA reads TGCAGTGCTCCCACAGGGGCCGGCACAGATACGCAGTATTTT. Translated: CSAPTGAGTDTQYF. The chain couples TRBV20-1 to TRBJ2-3; 7 bases align to TRBD1. Trimming removed 5 bases from V and 1 base from J; junction bases left unmatched: 6. The length of the CDR3 is 14 residues. The germline gives CDR1 DFQATT, CDR2 SNEGSKA (reference sequence).

This clonotype was counted many times. CDR3 DNA: TGTGCCAGCAGCTTATTGTTCCGATCAACAGAGACCCAGTACTTC. This encodes CASSLLFRSTETQYF. This chain links TRBV13 with TRBJ2-5; no firm D call. The CDR3 runs 15 residues. Between the trimmed V and J ends, which lost 2 bases and 4 bases, there was a span of 14 bases. Germline lookup yields CDR1 PRHDT and CDR2 FYEKMQ (reference sequence).

The sample holds many counts of this clonotype. The chain has TRBV28 and TRBJ2-1, with D unclear. The CDR3 is 15 residues long. Trimming removed 1 base at V and 4 bases at J, with 11 bases between. Germline lookup yields CDR1 MDHEN and CDR2 SYDVKM. The CDR3 reads CASSLLAPQYNEQFF. The CDR3 coding sequence is TGTGCCAGCAGTTTATTGGCCCCACAGTACAATGAGCAGTTCTTC.

Comments on this clonotype: A much larger clone lies one base from this, so it may be a read error. The chain uses TRBV27 and TRBJ1-3, with no clear D. Germline V lookup: CDR1 MNHEY, CDR2 SMNVEV (reference sequence). CDR3 size: 13 residues. The CDR3 loop reads CASSLGIGYTKYF. In nucleotides, the CDR3 is TGTGCCAGCAGTTTAGGCATCGGTTACACCAAATATTTT.

The sample holds many counts of this clonotype. In DNA, the CDR3 is TGTGCCAGCAGCCTCGGGGGGGCCCGCAGATACGAGCAGTACTTC. This codes for CASSLGGARRYEQYF. The chain combines TRBV7-2 with TRBJ2-7; TRBD2 matches at 8 bases. CDR3 length: 15 amino acids. CDR1 SGHTA and CDR2 FQGNSA come from the germline V gene. V shed 5 bases, J shed 4 bases, and the junction held 10 bases outside the gene matches.

This clonotype showed up many times. This chain joins TRBV29-1 and TRBJ2-3; tentatively, D is TRBD1 (6 bases). In germline, CDR1 is SQVTM, CDR2 ANQGSEA. The V end lost 6 bases, the J end lost 2 bases, and 12 bases lay between the germline ends. This CDR3 spans 13 amino acids. CDR3 bases: TGCAGCGTGTCCGGGACACACACAGATACGCAGTATTTT. It specifies CSVSGTHTDTQYF.

This clonotype has ten or more counts. The V call is TRBV20-1, the J call TRBJ1-6; 9 bases align to TRBD1. Trimming cost V 6 bases and J 6 bases; bases outside gene matches: 9. Per germline, CDR1 DFQATT and CDR2 SNEGSKA (reference sequence). This CDR3 contains 15 residues. The CDR3 reads CSAPGTGPLNSPLHF. DNA of the CDR3: TGCAGTGCGCCTGGGACAGGGCCACTTAATTCACCCCTCCACTTT.

Points on this clonotype: Being one base from a much bigger clone, this may be a read error. The genes are TRBV5-1 and TRBJ1-1, with D perhaps matching TRBD1 (6 bases). Germline V CDR1 and CDR2: SGHRS, YFSETQ. V was cut by 0 bases and J by 4 bases, with 13 bases left in between. The CDR3 spans 15 residues. CDR3: CASSLVAGETTEAFF. CDR3 sequence (DNA): TGCGCCAGCAGCTTGGTCGCAGGGGAGACCACTGAAGCTTTCTTT.

Many counts were recorded for this clonotype. The chain uses TRBV11-2 and TRBJ2-1, with 10 bases matching TRBD2. The CDR3 is 17 amino acids. After removal of 0 bases from V and 6 bases from J, the junction contained 8 bases not matched to a gene. Germline V gene sequence: CDR1 SGHAT, CDR2 FQNNGV. CDR3 residues: CASSLEAGGSWGNEQFF. The CDR3 DNA reads TGTGCCAGCAGCTTAGAAGCGGGAGGGTCCTGGGGCAATGAGCAGTTCTTC.